This T cell receptor (beta chain) was retrieved from a study of CD8+ T cells in alopecia areata. At the level of the study: A 6-month off-drug phase came after tofacitinib, which had lasted 6 to 18 months.

RNA, once extracted, was reverse transcribed into cDNA for use as the sequencing template. Measured with immunoSEQ multiplex PCR; TCRdb has only the in-frame clones, and not every one. The table shows some 200,000 clones, with around 43% occurring only once. V was clipped by 1 base and J by 5 bases, with 9 bases between them. The CDR3 contains 14 residues. CDR1 LGHNA and CDR2 YNFKEQ come from the germline V gene. Treatment here: oral pan-JAK inhibitor, 5-10 mg twice daily. From PBMCs, CD4+ and CD8+ T cells were sorted. There are a few counts of this clone. The antigen remains undetermined. Study-level points and caveats: Both scalp clonality and the expanded CD8+ clones among the top 100 showed a significant decrease with tofacitinib. An increase in clonality over normal scalp was evident in lesional scalp, especially alopecia totalis/universalis.

The sequence was collected from a human donor with alopecia areata. V usage is TRBV4-2 and J usage is TRBJ1-5; D remains ambiguous. Material: CD4+ T cells sorted from blood, obtained between weeks 36 and 40, from a patient treated with tofacitinib. DNA of the CDR3: TGTGCCAGCAGCCAAGCCCACCTTGATCAGCCCCAGCATTTT. Its protein product is CASSQAHLDQPQHF.